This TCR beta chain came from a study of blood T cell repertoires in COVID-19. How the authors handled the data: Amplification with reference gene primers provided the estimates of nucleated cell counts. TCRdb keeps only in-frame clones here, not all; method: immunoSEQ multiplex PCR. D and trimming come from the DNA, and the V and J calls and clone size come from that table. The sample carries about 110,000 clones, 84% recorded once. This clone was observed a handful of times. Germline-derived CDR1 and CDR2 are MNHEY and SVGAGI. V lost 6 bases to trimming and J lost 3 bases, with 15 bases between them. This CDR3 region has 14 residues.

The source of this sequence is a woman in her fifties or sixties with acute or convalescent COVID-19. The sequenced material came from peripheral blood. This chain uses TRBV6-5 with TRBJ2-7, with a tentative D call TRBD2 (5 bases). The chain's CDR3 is CASRRSGIGYEQYF. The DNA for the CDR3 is TGTGCCAGCAGACGAAGCGGAATAGGCTACGAGCAGTACTTC.